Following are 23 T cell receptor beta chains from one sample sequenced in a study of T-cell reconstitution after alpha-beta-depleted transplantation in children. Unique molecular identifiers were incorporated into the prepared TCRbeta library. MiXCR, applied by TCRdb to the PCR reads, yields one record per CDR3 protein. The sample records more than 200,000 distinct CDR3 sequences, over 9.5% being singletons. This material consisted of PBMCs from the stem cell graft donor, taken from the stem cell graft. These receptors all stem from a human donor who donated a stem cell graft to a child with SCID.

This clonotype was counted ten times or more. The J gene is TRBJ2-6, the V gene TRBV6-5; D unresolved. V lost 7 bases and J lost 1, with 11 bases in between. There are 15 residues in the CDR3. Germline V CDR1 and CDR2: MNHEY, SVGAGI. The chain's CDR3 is CASTLDLSGANVLTF. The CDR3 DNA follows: TGTGCCAGCACTCTAGACCTTTCTGGGGCCAACGTCCTGACTTTC.

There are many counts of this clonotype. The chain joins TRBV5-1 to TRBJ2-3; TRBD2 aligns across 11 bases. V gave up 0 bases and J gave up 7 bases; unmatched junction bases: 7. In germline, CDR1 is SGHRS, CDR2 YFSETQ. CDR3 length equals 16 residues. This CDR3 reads CASSLDPSGGSYTQYF. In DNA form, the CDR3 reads TGCGCCAGCAGCTTGGACCCTAGCGGGGGGTCGTATACGCAGTATTTT. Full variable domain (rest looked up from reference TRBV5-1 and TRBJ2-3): KAGVTQTPRYLIKTRGQQVTLSCSPISGHRSVSWYQQTPGQGLQFLFEYFSETQRNKGNFPGRFSGRQFSNSRSEMNVSTLELGDSALYLCASSLDPSGGSYTQYFGPGTRLTVL.

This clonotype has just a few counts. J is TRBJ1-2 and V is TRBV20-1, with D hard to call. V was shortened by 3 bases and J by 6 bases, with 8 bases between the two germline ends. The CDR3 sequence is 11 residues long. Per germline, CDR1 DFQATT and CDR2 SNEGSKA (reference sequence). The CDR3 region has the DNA TGCAGTGCTAGGACATTGGATGGCTACACCTTC. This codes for CSARTLDGYTF.

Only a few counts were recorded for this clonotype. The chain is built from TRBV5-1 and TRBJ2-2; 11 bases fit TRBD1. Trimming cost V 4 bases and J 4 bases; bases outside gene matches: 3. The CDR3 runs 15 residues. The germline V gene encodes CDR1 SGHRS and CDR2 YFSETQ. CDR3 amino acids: CASSQGQGGTGELFF. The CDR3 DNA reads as TGCGCCAGCAGCCAGGGACAGGGGGGCACCGGGGAGCTGTTTTTT.

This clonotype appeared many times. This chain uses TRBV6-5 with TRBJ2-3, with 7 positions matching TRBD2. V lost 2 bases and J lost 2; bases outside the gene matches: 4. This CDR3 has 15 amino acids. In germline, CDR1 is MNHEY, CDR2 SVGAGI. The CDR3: CASSYAGGTTDTQYF. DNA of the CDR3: TGTGCCAGCAGTTACGCCGGGGGGACCACAGATACGCAGTATTTT.

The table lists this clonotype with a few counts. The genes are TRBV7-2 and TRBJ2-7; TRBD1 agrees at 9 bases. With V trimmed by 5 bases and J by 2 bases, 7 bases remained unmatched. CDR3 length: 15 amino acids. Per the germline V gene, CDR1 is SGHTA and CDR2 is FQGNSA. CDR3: CASSPQGAGTYEQYF. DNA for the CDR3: TGTGCCAGCAGCCCACAGGGGGCGGGCACCTACGAGCAGTACTTC. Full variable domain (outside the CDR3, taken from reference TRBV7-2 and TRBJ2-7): GAGVSQSPSNKVTEKGKDVELRCDPISGHTALYWYRQSLGQGLEFLIYFQGNSAPDKSGLPSDRFSAERTGGSVSTLTIQRTQQEDSAVYLCASSPQGAGTYEQYFGPGTRLTVT.

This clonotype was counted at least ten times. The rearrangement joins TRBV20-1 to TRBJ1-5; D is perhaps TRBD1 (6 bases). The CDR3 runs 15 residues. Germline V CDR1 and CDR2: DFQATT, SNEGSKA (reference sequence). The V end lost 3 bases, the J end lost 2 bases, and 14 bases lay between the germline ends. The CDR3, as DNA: TGCAGTGCTAGTAATAGGGGGGAGGGCAATCAGCCCCAGCATTTT. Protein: CSASNRGEGNQPQHF.

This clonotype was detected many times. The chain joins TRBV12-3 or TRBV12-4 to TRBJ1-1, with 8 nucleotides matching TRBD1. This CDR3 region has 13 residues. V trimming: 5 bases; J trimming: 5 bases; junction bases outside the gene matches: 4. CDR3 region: CASSGQGGTEAFF. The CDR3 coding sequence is TGTGCCAGCAGTGGACAGGGTGGGACTGAAGCTTTCTTT.

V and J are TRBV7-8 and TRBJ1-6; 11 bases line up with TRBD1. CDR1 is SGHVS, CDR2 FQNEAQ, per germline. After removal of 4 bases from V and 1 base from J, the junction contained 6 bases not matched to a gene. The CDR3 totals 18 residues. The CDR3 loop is CASSSGQGADSYNSPLHF. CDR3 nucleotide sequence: TGTGCCAGCAGCTCCGGACAGGGGGCAGATTCCTATAATTCACCCCTCCACTTT.

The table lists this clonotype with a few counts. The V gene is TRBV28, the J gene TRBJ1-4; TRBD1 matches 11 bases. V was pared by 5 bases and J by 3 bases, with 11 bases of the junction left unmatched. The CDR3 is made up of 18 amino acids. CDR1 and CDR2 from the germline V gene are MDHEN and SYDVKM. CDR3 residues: CASSPDRGLSGANEKLFF. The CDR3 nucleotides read TGTGCCAGCAGTCCGGACAGGGGGCTGTCCGGAGCTAATGAAAAACTGTTTTTT.

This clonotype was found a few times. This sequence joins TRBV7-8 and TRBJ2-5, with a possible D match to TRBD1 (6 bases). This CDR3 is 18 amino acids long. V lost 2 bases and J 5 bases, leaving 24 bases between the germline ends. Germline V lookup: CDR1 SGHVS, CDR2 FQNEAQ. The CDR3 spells CASSLKGRGIIWRETQYF. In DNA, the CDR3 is TGTGCCAGCAGCTTAAAGGGCAGGGGCATCATCTGGAGGGAGACCCAGTACTTC.

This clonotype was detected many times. CDR3 loop: CASSPSTGGVEKLFF. The CDR3 coding sequence is TGTGCCAGCAGCCCCTCGACAGGGGGCGTTGAAAAACTGTTTTTT. The rearrangement joins TRBV7-9 to TRBJ1-4; TRBD1 aligns across 10 bases. This CDR3 region has 15 residues. Trimming removed 5 bases from V and 7 bases from J; junction bases left unmatched: 7. The germline CDR1 and CDR2 sequences are SEHNR and FQNEAQ (reference sequence). The entire variable domain, with the rest obtained from reference TRBV7-9 and TRBJ1-4, is as follows: DTGVSQNPRHKITKRGQNVTFRCDPISEHNRLYWYRQTLGQGPEFLTYFQNEAQLEKSRLLSDRFSAERPKGSFSTLEIQRTEQGDSAMYLCASSPSTGGVEKLFFGSGTQLSVL.

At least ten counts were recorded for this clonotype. The CDR3 coding sequence is TGTGCCAGCAGTACCGACAGGTCTAGCACAGATACGCAGTATTTT. This encodes CASSTDRSSTDTQYF. The rearrangement joins TRBV2 to TRBJ2-3; D may be TRBD1 (6 bases). The CDR3 extends over 15 amino acids. V lost 5 bases and J 0 bases, leaving 12 bases between the germline ends. CDR1 is SNHLY, CDR2 FYNNEI, per germline.

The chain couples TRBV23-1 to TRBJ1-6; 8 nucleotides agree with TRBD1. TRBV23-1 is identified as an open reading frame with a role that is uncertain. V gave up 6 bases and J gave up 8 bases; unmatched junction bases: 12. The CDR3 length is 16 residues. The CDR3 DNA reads TGCGCCAGCAGGCACCCCGGACAGGGAAGGGATTCACCCCTCCACTTT. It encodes CASRHPGQGRDSPLHF.

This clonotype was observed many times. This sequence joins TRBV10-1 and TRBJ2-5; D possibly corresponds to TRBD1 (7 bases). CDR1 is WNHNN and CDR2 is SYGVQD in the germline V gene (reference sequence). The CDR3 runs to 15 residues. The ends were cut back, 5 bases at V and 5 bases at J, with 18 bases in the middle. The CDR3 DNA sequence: TGCGCCAGCAGTCCTACCCCGACAGGGAGGGAGACCCAGTACTTC. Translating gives CASSPTPTGRETQYF.

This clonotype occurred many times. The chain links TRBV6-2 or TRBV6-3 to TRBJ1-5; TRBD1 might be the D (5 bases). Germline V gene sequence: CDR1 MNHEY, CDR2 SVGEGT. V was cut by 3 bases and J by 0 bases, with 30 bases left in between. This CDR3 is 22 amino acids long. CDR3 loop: CASSYFGARGSPDRYSNQPQHF. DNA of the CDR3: TGTGCCAGCAGTTATTTTGGAGCGAGGGGCTCACCGGACCGTTATAGCAATCAGCCCCAGCATTTT.

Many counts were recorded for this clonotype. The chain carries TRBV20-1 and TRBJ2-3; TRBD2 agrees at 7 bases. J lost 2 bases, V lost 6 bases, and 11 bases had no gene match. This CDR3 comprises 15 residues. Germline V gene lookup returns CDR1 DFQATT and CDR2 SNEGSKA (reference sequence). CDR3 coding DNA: TGCAGTGCGGAAAGCGGGGAGGGAATCACAGATACGCAGTATTTT. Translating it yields CSAESGEGITDTQYF.

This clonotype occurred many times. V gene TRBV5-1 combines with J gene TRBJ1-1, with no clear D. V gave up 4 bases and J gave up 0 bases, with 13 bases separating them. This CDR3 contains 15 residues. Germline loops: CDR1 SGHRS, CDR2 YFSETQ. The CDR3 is CASSPASGMNTEAFF. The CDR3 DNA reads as TGCGCCAGCAGCCCCGCCTCCGGGATGAACACTGAAGCTTTCTTT.

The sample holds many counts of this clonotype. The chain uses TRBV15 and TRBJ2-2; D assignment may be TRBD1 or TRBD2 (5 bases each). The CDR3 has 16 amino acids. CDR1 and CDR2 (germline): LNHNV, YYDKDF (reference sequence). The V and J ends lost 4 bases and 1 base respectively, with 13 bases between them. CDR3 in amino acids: CATSNSGRVNTGELFF. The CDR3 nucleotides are TGTGCCACCAGCAACAGCGGCAGGGTGAACACCGGGGAGCTGTTTTTT.

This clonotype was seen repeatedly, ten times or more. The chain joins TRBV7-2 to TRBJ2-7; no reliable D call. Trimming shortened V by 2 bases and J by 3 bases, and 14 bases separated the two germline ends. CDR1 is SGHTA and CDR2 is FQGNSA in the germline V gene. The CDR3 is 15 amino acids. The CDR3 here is CASSLLVQPGYEQYF. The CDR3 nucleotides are TGTGCCAGCAGCTTATTAGTCCAACCAGGCTACGAGCAGTACTTC. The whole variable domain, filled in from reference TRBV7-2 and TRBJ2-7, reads GAGVSQSPSNKVTEKGKDVELRCDPISGHTALYWYRQSLGQGLEFLIYFQGNSAPDKSGLPSDRFSAERTGGSVSTLTIQRTQQEDSAVYLCASSLLVQPGYEQYFGPGTRLTVT.

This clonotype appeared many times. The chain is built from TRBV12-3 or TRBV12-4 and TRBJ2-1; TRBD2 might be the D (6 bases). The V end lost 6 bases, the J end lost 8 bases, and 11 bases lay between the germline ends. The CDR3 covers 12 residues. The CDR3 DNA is TGTGCCAGCAGCCCAGGGACTGATGAGCAGTTCTTC. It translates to CASSPGTDEQFF.

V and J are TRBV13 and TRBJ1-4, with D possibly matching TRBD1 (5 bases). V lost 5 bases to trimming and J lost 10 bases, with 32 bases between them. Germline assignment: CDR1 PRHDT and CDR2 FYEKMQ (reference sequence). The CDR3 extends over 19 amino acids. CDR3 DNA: TGTGCCAGCAGCCCGGTCCGGGGGTTACCGAGGTTGGCGGACGGAAAACTGTTTTTT. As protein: CASSPVRGLPRLADGKLFF.

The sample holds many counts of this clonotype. DNA of the CDR3: TGTGCCAGCAGCTTAGCGTTCACGGGTACCTACGAGCAGTACTTC. It yields the protein CASSLAFTGTYEQYF. The chain recombines TRBV7-2 with TRBJ2-7, with no clear D. With 0 bases removed from V and 2 bases from J, the gap between germline ends came to 11 bases. The CDR3 is 15 amino acids. CDR1 is SGHTA and CDR2 is FQGNSA in the germline V gene.